This is a list of T cell receptor beta chains from one sample in a study of beta chain features in type 1 diabetes. Some clones are missing from TCRdb's copy, which holds only in-frame ones; the method was immunoSEQ multiplex PCR. The sample contains tens of thousands of clones, 30% to 40% of which appear only once. Sequencing was carried out using stem cell memory CD4+ T cells from blood. Receptors originate from a young woman in good health. Each CDR3 is given with its conserved first and last residue. D genes are given only for firm matches. Clone size is given for some rows only: seen once, a few or many times, or a class if the clone is expanded.

size	D	V	J	DNA	CDR3
few	.	TRBV7-6	TRBJ1-1	TGTGCCAGCAGCTTAGGGCCAGACACTGAAGCTTTCTTT	CASSLGPDTEAFF
few	TRBD1	TRBV7-6	TRBJ2-1	TGTGCCAGCAGCGCCGGACAGGGAGAATACAATGAGCAGTTCTTC	CASSAGQGEYNEQFF
.	.	TRBV27	TRBJ2-2	TGTGCCAGCAGTCCCCCCCACCGCTACAGGGCCCGCACCGGGGAGCTGTTTTTT	CASSPPHRYRARTGELFF
.	.	TRBV7-9	TRBJ1-2	TGTGCCAGCAGCTTAGGAGGGTCCTATGGCTACACCTTC	CASSLGGSYGYTF
.	TRBD1	TRBV2	TRBJ2-3	TGTGCCAGCAGCAAAGACAGGGCGAGCACAGATACGCAGTATTTT	CASSKDRASTDTQYF
once	TRBD2	TRBV2	TRBJ2-7	TGTGCCAGCAGCTTAGCGGGAGGGGGCGAGCAGTACTTC	CASSLAGGGEQYF
few	TRBD2	TRBV7-2	TRBJ2-1	TGTGCCAGCAGCTTAGTTAGTAGCGGGCCTTACAATGAGCAGTTCTTC	CASSLVSSGPYNEQFF
.	TRBD1	TRBV5-6	TRBJ2-7	TGTGCCAGCAGCTGGGGACAGGGAACCTCCTACGAGCAGTACTTC	CASSWGQGTSYEQYF
.	TRBD1	TRBV7-9	TRBJ1-1	TGTGCCAGCAGCCAAGGACAGGCGAACACTGAAGCTTTCTTT	CASSQGQANTEAFF
.	.	TRBV5-1	TRBJ2-5	TGCGCCAGCAGCGCCATATTCGGTCAACAAGAGACCCAGTACTTC	CASSAIFGQQETQYF
.	.	TRBV5-1	TRBJ2-5	TGCGCCAGCAGCCCCGGGACATCTTCACAAGAGACCCAGTACTTC	CASSPGTSSQETQYF
.	TRBD1	TRBV19	TRBJ1-1	TGTGCCAGTAGTTACACTGCAGGGGGTTTCGGCACTGAAGCTTTCTTT	CASSYTAGGFGTEAFF
.	TRBD2	TRBV9	TRBJ2-1	TGTGCCAGCAGCGTACGATCCGGACTAGCGGTTTACAATGAGCAGTTCTTC	CASSVRSGLAVYNEQFF
few	.	TRBV5-1	TRBJ2-7	TGCGCCAGCAGCTTGACGGTAGCCTACGAGCAGTACTTC	CASSLTVAYEQYF
few	TRBD1	TRBV7-9	TRBJ2-6	TGTGCCAGCAGCTTCAGGGGGACAGTCGCACCCTCCGGGGCCAACGTCCTGACTTTC	CASSFRGTVAPSGANVLTF
.	TRBD1	TRBV2	TRBJ1-5	TGTGCCAGCAGGCCTCCGGGACAGAGAAGGAATAGCAATCAGCCCCAGCATTTT	CASRPPGQRRNSNQPQHF
few	.	TRBV2	TRBJ1-2	TGTGCCAGCAGTGATAAATGGAGGAGGCGGGATGGCTACACCTTC	CASSDKWRRRDGYTF
few	TRBD1	TRBV5-1	TRBJ1-1	TGCGCCAGCAGCTACCGATCGACAGGGCAGAACACTGAAGCTTTCTTT	CASSYRSTGQNTEAFF
few	.	TRBV7-2	TRBJ2-3	TGTGCCAGCAGCTTAGGGCTCTCGGCCCGTTCCCGGGCGCAGTATTTT	CASSLGLSARSRAQYF
.	.	TRBV5-1	TRBJ2-1	TGCGCCAGCAGCTCCGGAACAGGGTGGCATGAGCAGTTCTTC	CASSSGTGWHEQFF
.	TRBD1	TRBV11-3	TRBJ2-1	TGTGCCAGCAGCGTCCGAGGGACAGGGGCCAATGAGCAGTTCTTC	CASSVRGTGANEQFF
.	TRBD2	TRBV7-9	TRBJ2-3	TGTGCCAGCAGTCCCGGGACTAGCGGGGGGACCGTGGATACGCAGTATTTT	CASSPGTSGGTVDTQYF